This T cell receptor (beta chain) was profiled in a study of T cell repertoires in cytomegalovirus infection. In the study overall: Public TCR beta signatures marked donors with CMV infection and the matching HLA. Study results and limitations: Across the ex vivo response, the dominant clonotypes were HLA-C-restricted CMV-specific TCR beta clonotypes.

Using its own MiXCR run on the reads, TCRdb lists one record per CDR3 protein. The repertoire includes about 310,000 distinct CDR3 sequences, 20% to 25% of them detected once, and 10% to 15% sits in the top ten. The V end lost 3 bases, the J end lost 3 bases, and 8 bases lay between the germline ends. The CDR3 contains 13 residues. This clonotype appeared many times. The antigen is not known. This material consisted of cultured PBMCs, taken from culture after CMV antigen stimulation. V gene TRBV12-3 or TRBV12-4 combines with J gene TRBJ2-5; D uncertain. This receptor was identified in a human donor in good health (CMV status not recorded). Some clones in this sample may be carry-over from other donors' samples. The CDR3 DNA reads TGTGCCAGCAGTTTTGTCCCCGAAGAGACCCAGTACTTC. Translation gives CASSFVPEETQYF.